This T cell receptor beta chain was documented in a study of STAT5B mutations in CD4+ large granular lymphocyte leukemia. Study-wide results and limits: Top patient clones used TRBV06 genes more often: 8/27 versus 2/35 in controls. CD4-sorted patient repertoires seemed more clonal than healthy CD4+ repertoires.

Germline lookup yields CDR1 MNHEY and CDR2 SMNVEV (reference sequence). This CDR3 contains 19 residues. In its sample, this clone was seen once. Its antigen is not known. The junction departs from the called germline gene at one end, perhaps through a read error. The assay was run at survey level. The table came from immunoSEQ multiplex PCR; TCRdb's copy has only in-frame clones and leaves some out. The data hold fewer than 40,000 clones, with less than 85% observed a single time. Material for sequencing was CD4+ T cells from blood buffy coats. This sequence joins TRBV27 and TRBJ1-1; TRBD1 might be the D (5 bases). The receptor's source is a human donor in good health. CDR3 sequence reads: CAGSFWSSRDGDMNTEAFF. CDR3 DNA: TGTGCCGGCAGCTTCTGGAGTAGCCGGGACGGGGATATGAACACTGAAGCTTTCTTT.